This TCR beta chain was recovered during a study of regulatory T cells in long-lasting Graves disease. Time point defined: persistent/refractory GD, antithyroid drugs over 5 years with positive TRAb. TCR sequences were obtained from RNA taken from PBMCs. Graves' disease diagnoses used American Thyroid Association guidelines. Investigators prepared the TCR beta libraries by applying iRepertoire HTBI primers and Arm-PCR of CDR3 regions. TCRdb analysed the multiplex PCR reads with MiXCR anew, one entry per CDR3 protein. This table holds some 330,000 distinct CDR3 sequences, roughly 25% found once. V was pared by 6 bases and J by 3 bases, with 15 bases between. Germline CDR1 reads WNHNN; CDR2 reads SYGVQD (reference sequence). The CDR3 spans 15 residues. This clonotype has a handful of counts.

The sequence was collected from a woman aged 40-49 years with Graves disease. The chain combines TRBV10-1 with TRBJ2-1; D is possibly TRBD2 (6 bases). Here the sequenced sample was peripheral blood mononuclear cells (PBMCs), taken when the disease was refractory, from a patient treated with antithyroid drugs. The CDR3 reads CASSLREASYNEQFF. CDR3 nucleotides: TGCGCCAGCAGCCTCAGGGAGGCTAGCTACAATGAGCAGTTCTTC.